Below are 26 T cell receptor beta chains sequenced from a single sample in a study of blood T cell repertoires in COVID-19 (dated by TCRdb to the early 2020s). The receptor library was made with the immunoSEQ multiplex PCR assay. TCRdb mirrors the immuneACCESS table, restricted to in-frame sequences. Some clones are absent from its copies; in checked studies, under half trace to an unresolved V gene, and the reason for the others is unknown. This sample has 350,000 to 400,000 clones in its table, and approximately 90% of those were observed once. The leading ten clones occupy approximately 1.2% of the sample. Specimen: PBMCs or T cells enriched from blood (not recorded which). These receptors were obtained from a woman under 30 who had recovered from COVID-19.

This clone appeared a few times. This chain links TRBV11-2 with TRBJ1-1; no reliable D call. The V end lost 2 bases, the J end lost 1 base, and 11 bases lay between the germline ends. In germline, CDR1 is SGHAT, CDR2 FQNNGV. The CDR3 totals 15 residues. The CDR3 spells CASSLRPRQNTEAFF. The CDR3 region has the DNA TGTGCCAGCAGCTTAAGGCCCAGACAGAACACTGAAGCTTTCTTT.

V and J are TRBV7-2 and TRBJ2-1, with D unclear. The CDR3 consists of 15 residues. V shed 2 bases and J shed 1 base, with 9 bases lying between them. Germline V gene data show CDR1 as SGHTA and CDR2 as FQGNSA. CDR3 in DNA: TGTGCCAGCAGCTTAAGAGCAGGTTCCTACAATGAGCAGTTCTTC. Encoded protein: CASSLRAGSYNEQFF.

This chain connects TRBV30 to TRBJ2-7; 10 bases match TRBD2. V was pared by 2 bases and J by 3 bases, with 4 bases of the junction left unmatched. CDR1 and CDR2 from the germline V gene are GTSNPN and SVGIG (reference sequence). CDR3 size: 14 residues. The CDR3 spells CAWSLSGGGYEQYF. CDR3 DNA: TGTGCCTGGAGTCTAAGCGGGGGGGGCTACGAGCAGTACTTC. Full variable domain (rest looked up from reference TRBV30 and TRBJ2-7): SQTIHQWPATLVQPVGSPLSLECTVEGTSNPNLYWYRQAAGRGLQLLFYSVGIGQISSEVPQNLSASRPQDRQFILSSKKLLLSDSGFYLCAWSLSGGGYEQYFGPGTRLTVT.

The chain couples TRBV3-1 (or the pseudogene TRBV3-2) to TRBJ1-2; TRBD1 aligns across 9 bases. Per germline, CDR1 LGHDT and CDR2 YNNKEL (reference sequence). Trimming took 5 bases from V and 7 from J; bases not matched to a gene: 5. There are 13 residues in the CDR3. CDR3 in amino acids: CASSLQGAGGYTF. Written as DNA, the CDR3 is TGTGCCAGCAGCTTACAGGGGGCCGGTGGCTACACCTTC.

This clone was seen only a few times. V gene TRBV9 combines with J gene TRBJ1-1, with D possibly TRBD1 on 6 matching bases. This CDR3 is 14 amino acids long. The V end was cut by 4 bases, the J end by 6 bases, with 16 bases between. Germline V gene data show CDR1 as SGDLS and CDR2 as YYNGEE. CDR3 amino acids: CASSIAGAGSEAFF. CDR3 DNA: TGTGCCAGCAGCATAGCAGGGGCAGGGTCTGAAGCTTTCTTT.

There are a few counts of this clone. The V call is TRBV6-5, the J call TRBJ1-5; 9 bases agree with TRBD1. Germline V gives CDR1 MNHEY, CDR2 SVGAGI. With V trimmed by 5 bases and J by 5 bases, 7 bases remained unmatched. This CDR3 region has 15 residues. CDR3 protein: CASSQQGQGDQPQHF. In nucleotides, the CDR3 is TGTGCCAGCAGTCAACAGGGACAGGGTGATCAGCCCCAGCATTTT.

This rearrangement joins TRBV6-5 to TRBJ1-2; weak D call: TRBD1 (6 bases). This CDR3 region has 13 residues. The germline gives CDR1 MNHEY, CDR2 SVGAGI. Deletions cut 2 bases from V and 8 bases from J, with 12 bases between. CDR3 nucleotide sequence: TGTGCCAGCAGTTACGCGGGGGCCAGGGGCTACACCTTC. Residues: CASSYAGARGYTF.

This clone was detected once. V gene TRBV27 combines with J gene TRBJ2-2; D perhaps matches TRBD1 (7 bases). With 5 bases removed from V and 5 bases from J, the gap between germline ends came to 15 bases. The CDR3 sequence is 15 residues long. Germline-derived CDR1 and CDR2 are MNHEY and SMNVEV (reference sequence). CDR3 sequence: CASSPYPGGTGELFF. The CDR3, as DNA: TGTGCCAGCAGTCCCTACCCAGGGGGGACCGGGGAGCTGTTTTTT.

The rearrangement joins TRBV5-4 to TRBJ2-3, with 8 bases identical to TRBD2. CDR3 length equals 13 residues. J lost 5 bases, V lost 7 bases, and 6 bases had no gene match. Germline-derived CDR1 and CDR2 are SGHNT and YYREEE (reference sequence). CDR3 nucleotides: TGTGCCAGCGTCGGGGGGGCCGGAGATACGCAGTATTTT. It codes for CASVGGAGDTQYF.

This clone came up once. This chain connects TRBV29-1 to TRBJ2-7, with 10 bases that match TRBD1. Trimming cost V 6 bases and J 2 bases; bases outside gene matches: 10. CDR1 and CDR2 (germline): SQVTM, ANQGSEA. This CDR3 spans 15 amino acids. In DNA, the CDR3 is TGCAGCGTAAAGGGGGGGGACAGGGGCACCTACGAGCAGTACTTC. Protein sequence: CSVKGGDRGTYEQYF.

V is TRBV19 and J is TRBJ1-2, with a tentative D call TRBD1 (6 bases). The germline V and J ends were trimmed by 6 bases and 0 bases, with 17 bases remaining between them. CDR1 and CDR2 (germline): LNHDA, SQIVND (reference sequence). There are 16 residues in the CDR3. The DNA of the CDR3 is TGTGCCAGTAGCGGGTTTAGTGGGACAACTAACTATGGCTACACCTTC. Translating it yields CASSGFSGTTNYGYTF.

V usage is TRBV7-3 and J usage is TRBJ2-2, with TRBD1 matching 11 bases. CDR3 length equals 16 residues. J gave up 6 bases and V 5 bases, and 8 bases lay outside the gene matches. CDR1 and CDR2 from the germline V gene are SGHTA and FQGTGA. For the CDR3, the DNA is TGTGCCAGCAGCGGAAAACCGGGACAGGGGGCCGGGGAGCTGTTTTTT. Protein product: CASSGKPGQGAGELFF.

The CDR3 sequence is CASSLPTDPYEQYF. In nucleotides, the CDR3 is TGTGCCAGCAGCTTGCCGACAGATCCCTACGAGCAGTACTTC. V is TRBV7-9 and J is TRBJ2-7, with D perhaps matching TRBD1 (5 bases). The CDR3 spans 14 residues. In germline, CDR1 is SEHNR, CDR2 FQNEAQ (reference sequence). Trimming took 3 bases from V and 2 from J, leaving 11 bases between them. Together with reference TRBV7-9 and TRBJ2-7, the CDR3 gives the full variable domain: DTGVSQNPRHKITKRGQNVTFRCDPISEHNRLYWYRQTLGQGPEFLTYFQNEAQLEKSRLLSDRFSAERPKGSFSTLEIQRTEQGDSAMYLCASSLPTDPYEQYFGPGTRLTVT.

The chain links TRBV27 to TRBJ2-2; D possibly corresponds to TRBD2 (5 bases). Germline CDR1 MNHEY, CDR2 SMNVEV (reference sequence). Trimming stripped 6 bases from V and 0 bases from J, with 8 bases between. This CDR3 has 14 amino acids. CDR3 amino acids: CASRVATNTGELFF. DNA of the CDR3: TGTGCCAGCAGGGTAGCGACGAACACCGGGGAGCTGTTTTTT.

This chain connects TRBV7-3 to TRBJ1-2, with TRBD1 matching over 9 bases. V lost 3 bases and J lost 8; bases outside the gene matches: 4. This CDR3 has 13 amino acids. Germline values: CDR1 SGHTA, CDR2 FQGTGA. CDR3 in DNA: TGTGCCAGCAGCTTGGGACAGGGACGAGGCTACACCTTC. This codes for CASSLGQGRGYTF.

The chain links TRBV18 to TRBJ2-3, with 7 bases identical to TRBD2. The trim removed 8 bases at V and 0 bases at J, leaving 8 bases unmatched. Germline V gene sequence: CDR1 KGHSH, CDR2 LQKENI. This CDR3 is 15 amino acids long. This CDR3 reads CASASRRGSTDTQYF. The CDR3 bases are TGTGCCAGCGCCTCGAGGCGGGGGAGCACAGATACGCAGTATTTT.

V gene TRBV11-3 combines with J gene TRBJ2-2; D gene uncertain. The ends were cut back, 5 bases at V and 6 bases at J, with 10 bases in the middle. The V gene's germline CDR1 is SGHNT and CDR2 YENEEA. The CDR3 extends over 13 amino acids. The CDR3 sequence: CASSHARAGELFF. In DNA, the CDR3 is TGTGCCAGCAGCCACGCCCGGGCCGGGGAGCTGTTTTTT.

The CDR3 coding sequence is TGCGCCAGCAGCCAAGATCCAGGGGGTAACTATGGCTACACCTTC. Encoded protein: CASSQDPGGNYGYTF. This chain links TRBV4-1 with TRBJ1-2; 7 positions match TRBD1. CDR3 length: 15 amino acids. Germline V gives CDR1 MGHRA, CDR2 YSYEKL. J gave up 1 base and V 0 bases, and 2 bases lay outside the gene matches.

The chain combines TRBV18 with TRBJ1-2, with 9 nucleotides matching TRBD1. The germline V gene has CDR1 KGHSH and CDR2 LQKENI. The J segment lost 8 bases and the V segment lost 3 bases, leaving 7 bases of the junction unmatched. The CDR3 spans 14 residues. The CDR3 nucleotides read TGTGCCAGCTCACCGGCCGACAGGGGGAACGGCTACACCTTC. This codes for CASSPADRGNGYTF.

The chain carries TRBV6-5 and TRBJ2-7; a weak D match, TRBD1 (6 bases). The CDR3 has 15 residues. V dropped 4 bases and J dropped 5 bases, with 18 bases sitting between them. Germline CDR1 is MNHEY and CDR2 is SVGAGI. CDR3 bases: TGTGCCAGCAGTTCAACGATCAGGGGTACCCACGAGCAGTACTTC. This gives the protein CASSSTIRGTHEQYF.

Comments on this clone: Other DNA sequences in the sample encode the same CDR3. J is TRBJ1-3 and V is TRBV28, with D tentatively TRBD1 (5 bases). The CDR3 totals 14 residues. Per the germline V gene, CDR1 is MDHEN and CDR2 is SYDVKM. V gave up 2 bases and J gave up 0 bases, with 5 bases separating them. CDR3 region: CASSLRGSGNTIYF. The CDR3 DNA sequence: TGTGCCAGCAGTTTAAGGGGCTCTGGAAACACCATATATTTT.

The rearrangement links TRBV2 to TRBJ1-1, with D hard to call. The V end was cut by 4 bases, the J end by 9 bases, with 6 bases between. Germline V CDR1 and CDR2: SNHLY, FYNNEI. This CDR3 contains 10 residues. DNA of the CDR3: TGTGCCAGCAGTGTATCCCAAGCTTTCTTT. It yields the protein CASSVSQAFF.

This clone was picked up one time. This chain uses TRBV11-2 with TRBJ2-5, with 8 bases fitting TRBD1. Germline loops: CDR1 SGHAT, CDR2 FQNNGV. V trimming: 0 bases; J trimming: 4 bases; junction bases outside the gene matches: 4. This CDR3 is built from 15 residues. CDR3 DNA sequence: TGTGCCAGCAGCTTAGACCGGACAGGGCGAGAGACCCAGTACTTC. Translated: CASSLDRTGRETQYF.

This chain joins TRBV12-3 or TRBV12-4 and TRBJ1-2; TRBD1 agrees at 8 bases. V dropped 6 bases and J dropped 8; count of bases not matched to a gene: 5. The CDR3 runs to 12 residues. CDR3 DNA: TGTGCCAGCAGCCCCGGGACAGGCGGCTACACCTTC. It specifies CASSPGTGGYTF.

The rearrangement joins TRBV28 to TRBJ2-3; D is ambiguous. This CDR3 comprises 12 residues. Germline CDR1 reads MDHEN; CDR2 reads SYDVKM. Trimming removed 5 bases at V and 1 base at J, with 4 bases between. The CDR3 nucleotides are TGTGCCAGCAGTCTCCGCACAGATACGCAGTATTTT. It encodes CASSLRTDTQYF.

This clone was observed a single time. V gene TRBV18 combines with J gene TRBJ2-5; 9 nucleotides align to TRBD1. Germline V gives CDR1 KGHSH, CDR2 LQKENI. The CDR3 runs to 14 residues. V shed 4 bases, J shed 4 bases, and the junction held 4 bases outside the gene matches. The CDR3 region has the DNA TGTGCCAGCTCACATACAGGGGGCGGAGAGACCCAGTACTTC. Protein sequence: CASSHTGGGETQYF.